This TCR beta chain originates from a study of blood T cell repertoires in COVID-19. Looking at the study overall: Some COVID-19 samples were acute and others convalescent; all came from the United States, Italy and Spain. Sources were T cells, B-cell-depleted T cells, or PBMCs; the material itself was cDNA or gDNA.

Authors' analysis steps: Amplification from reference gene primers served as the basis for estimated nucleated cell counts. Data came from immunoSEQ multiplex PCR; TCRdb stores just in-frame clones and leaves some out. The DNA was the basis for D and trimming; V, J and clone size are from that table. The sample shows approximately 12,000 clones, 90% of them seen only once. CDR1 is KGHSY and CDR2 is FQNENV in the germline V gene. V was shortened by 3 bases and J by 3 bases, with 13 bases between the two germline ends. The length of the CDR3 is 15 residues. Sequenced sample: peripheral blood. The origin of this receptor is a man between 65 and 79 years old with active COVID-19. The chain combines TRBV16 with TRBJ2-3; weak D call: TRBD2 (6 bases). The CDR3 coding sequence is TGTGCCAGCAGCCAGCGGGGTTCGAGGACAGATACGCAGTATTTT. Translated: CASSQRGSRTDTQYF.